The 11 T cell receptor beta chains in this list originate from one sample, sequenced in a study of identical twins. TCRdb reprocessed the 5' RACE reads with MiXCR, giving one entry per CDR3 protein. The sample lists some 500,000 distinct CDR3 sequences; about 20% were seen once. This sample was shared with a second study, whose subject was T cells expressing NK-cell markers.

The sequenced material came from CD4+ T cells sorted from blood. The receptor source for this set is a woman under 30 in good health.

The rearrangement joins TRBV6-1 to TRBJ2-3; D might be TRBD1 or TRBD2, each matching 5 bases. CDR3 size: 14 residues. Trimming removed 7 bases at V and 6 bases at J, with 17 bases between. Looked up from germline, CDR1 is MNHNS and CDR2 is SASEGT. CDR3 DNA: TGTGCCAGCAAGACAAGAGGGGTAGCGGATACGCAGTATTTT. Its translation is CASKTRGVADTQYF.

CDR3 residues: CASSAGQGALGYGYTF. DNA for the CDR3: TGTGCCAGCAGCGCCGGACAGGGCGCGTTGGGCTATGGCTACACCTTC. The chain is built from TRBV7-2 and TRBJ1-2, with 8 bases matching TRBD1. With V trimmed by 5 bases and J by 4 bases, 12 bases remained unmatched. From germline, CDR1 is SGHTA and CDR2 FQGNSA. The CDR3 runs to 16 residues.

The V gene is TRBV20-1, the J gene TRBJ2-3; perhaps TRBD2 as D (5 bases). The V end lost 5 bases, the J end lost 8 bases, and 17 bases lay between the germline ends. Per germline, CDR1 DFQATT and CDR2 SNEGSKA (reference sequence). The CDR3 sequence is 13 residues long. The CDR3 sequence: CSAGDPGSGTQYF. The DNA of the CDR3 is TGCAGTGCTGGCGACCCGGGGAGTGGTACGCAGTATTTT.

This clonotype was picked up a small number of times. The chain has TRBV24-1 and TRBJ2-3; 7 bases are shared with TRBD1. CDR1 is KGHDR and CDR2 is SFDVKD in the germline V gene. J gave up 7 bases and V 2 bases, and 11 bases lay outside the gene matches. The CDR3 contains 16 residues. The CDR3 nucleotides read TGTGCCACCAGTGATTCCTCCCGGACAGGCGAGAATACGCAGTATTTT. This encodes CATSDSSRTGENTQYF.

This clonotype appeared a few times. The chain links TRBV6-1 to TRBJ2-1, with D possibly being TRBD2 (7 bases). The germline CDR1 and CDR2 sequences are MNHNS and SASEGT. The ends were cut back, 6 bases at V and 9 bases at J, with 18 bases in the middle. This CDR3 region has 14 residues. The CDR3 loop is CASRPIGGEGEQFF. CDR3 coding DNA: TGTGCCAGCAGGCCTATAGGGGGGGAAGGTGAGCAGTTCTTC.

The V call is TRBV5-1, the J call TRBJ2-3; the D is unclear. V lost 1 base, J lost 3 bases, and 9 bases lay in between. The CDR3 length is 14 residues. The germline gives CDR1 SGHRS, CDR2 YFSETQ. The CDR3 here is CASSLSVGTDTQYF. The CDR3 DNA reads TGCGCCAGCAGCTTGTCCGTGGGTACAGATACGCAGTATTTT.

Ten or more counts support this clonotype. The chain employs TRBV6-1 and TRBJ1-6; 8 bases fit TRBD1. The CDR3 is 15 residues long. V lost 6 bases and J lost 6; bases outside the gene matches: 7. CDR1 MNHNS and CDR2 SASEGT come from the germline V gene. The CDR3 reads CASRTDREGNSPLHF. For the CDR3, the DNA is TGTGCCAGCAGAACGGACAGGGAGGGTAATTCACCCCTCCACTTT.

This clonotype was recorded many times. The chain has TRBV10-3 and TRBJ2-1; TRBD2 matches at 10 bases. Unmatched junction bases numbered 10, after V lost 3 bases and J lost 5 bases. Germline-derived CDR1 and CDR2 are ENHRY and SYGVKD. This CDR3 is built from 17 residues. The CDR3 loop is CAISERSGLASHNEQFF. The DNA for the CDR3 is TGTGCCATCAGTGAACGATCGGGACTAGCGAGCCACAATGAGCAGTTCTTC.

V gene TRBV5-1 combines with J gene TRBJ2-1; D is unclear. V lost 5 bases and J 7 bases, leaving 13 bases between the germline ends. Germline assignment: CDR1 SGHRS and CDR2 YFSETQ. There are 13 residues in the CDR3. CDR3: CASRGPRGNEQFF. The CDR3 bases are TGCGCCAGCAGGGGCCCCCGTGGGAATGAGCAGTTCTTC.

This clonotype was picked up a small number of times. This chain connects TRBV20-1 to TRBJ1-1, with D hard to call. Germline V gene data show CDR1 as DFQATT and CDR2 as SNEGSKA (reference sequence). The CDR3 has 13 amino acids. V gave up 1 base and J gave up 4 bases, with 10 bases separating them. The DNA of the CDR3 is TGCAGTGCTAGAGCCGCCGGAGGCACTGAAGCTTTCTTT. It codes for CSARAAGGTEAFF.

The chain has TRBV6-1 and TRBJ1-6, with 7 positions matching TRBD1. The CDR3 has 14 residues. Trimming took 6 bases from V and 8 from J; bases not matched to a gene: 7. CDR1 MNHNS and CDR2 SASEGT come from the germline V gene. This CDR3 reads CASRIQGRYSPLHF. CDR3 sequence (DNA): TGTGCCAGCAGGATACAGGGGCGGTATTCACCCCTCCACTTT.